This T cell receptor beta chain was sequenced in a study of shared clonotypes between healthy human individuals. Findings and limits, study-wide: A reduction in generation probabilities was seen for non-shared clonotypes relative to those shared by all four donors. It was observed that around 5% of naive CD4 clonotypes were shared across four donors. How much donors shared clonotypes was expected to be affected by sequencing depth.

With 4 bases clipped from V and 5 bases from J, the junction kept 3 bases outside the gene matches. CDR3 length equals 14 residues. The V gene's germline CDR1 is SGHRS and CDR2 YFSETQ. The input for sorted-subset replicate PCRs was about 210 ng DNA, 25,000 to 35,000 T cell genomes. This table comes from immunoSEQ multiplex PCR, and its TCRdb copy is limited to in-frame clones, with some not included. Of under 200,000 clones listed, 90% to 95% are singletons. Notes on this clone: Its matching antigen is unknown.

This receptor was identified in a young woman in good health. This chain connects TRBV5-1 to TRBJ1-4; 9 bases line up with TRBD1. Sequencing used naive CD4+ T cells sorted from blood. Described subset: CD45RA+ positively selected. As DNA, the CDR3 is TGCGCCAGCAGCCTGACAGGGGGAAATGAAAAACTGTTTTTT. Translating gives CASSLTGGNEKLFF. Full variable domain (missing parts from reference TRBV5-1 and TRBJ1-4): KAGVTQTPRYLIKTRGQQVTLSCSPISGHRSVSWYQQTPGQGLQFLFEYFSETQRNKGNFPGRFSGRQFSNSRSEMNVSTLELGDSALYLCASSLTGGNEKLFFGSGTQLSVL.